This TCR beta chain was profiled in a study of cytomegalovirus exposure and HLA in healthy donors. Notes on the study in general: One variant, a missense change in DCLRE1C, was linked in a later analysis to TCR beta V- and J-gene trimming.

PCR primers comprised 60 Vbeta and 13 Jbeta primers. Method: immunoSEQ multiplex PCR; TCRdb's copy keeps in-frame clones and lacks some. The repertoire holds around 150,000 clones, 80% seen once, with approximately 15% in the top ten. Trimming pared 0 bases from V and 3 bases from J, leaving 12 bases between. Looked up from germline, CDR1 is SGHKS and CDR2 is YYEKEE (reference sequence). This CDR3 spans 15 amino acids. This clone was counted once. Its antigen is currently unknown. The sequenced sample consisted of PBMCs. The source is a middle-aged woman in good health and CMV-seronegative. The V and J genes are TRBV5-5 and TRBJ1-1, with D possibly matching TRBD1 (5 bases). CDR3 bases: TGTGCCAGCAGCTTGGATCAAGGGGCGGACACTGAAGCTTTCTTT. This codes for CASSLDQGADTEAFF. The whole variable domain, filled in from reference TRBV5-5 and TRBJ1-1, reads DAGVTQSPTHLIKTRGQQVTLRCSPISGHKSVSWYQQVLGQGPQFIFQYYEKEERGRGNFPDRFSARQFPNYSSELNVNALLLGDSALYLCASSLDQGADTEAFFGQGTRLTVV.